This TCR beta chain was sequenced in a study of cytomegalovirus exposure and HLA in healthy donors. The PCR contained 60 Vbeta and 13 Jbeta primers. Profiled with immunoSEQ multiplex PCR; TCRdb holds only in-frame clones, not every one. The repertoire includes some 120,000 clones, roughly 78% of them detected once, and approximately 10% sits in the top ten. Germline CDR1 and CDR2: MGHRA and YSYEKL. The V end lost 0 bases, the J end lost 7 bases, and 7 bases lay between the germline ends. This CDR3 comprises 13 residues. Study outcomes and limitations: A list of 150 or so TCR beta chains associated with cytomegalovirus was given. With DRB1 most and HLA-C fewest, TCR association rates differed between HLA loci in a later analysis. Most TCR sequences were rare, but some public TCRs occurred in many donors.

Details on this clone: What it binds is not known.

The J gene is TRBJ2-1, the V gene TRBV4-1, with TRBD2 as a possible D gene (5 bases). The clonotype comes from a man aged 30 to 39 in good health and CMV-seropositive. The sequencing sample was made of PBMCs. CDR3 sequence reads: CASSQETGNEQFF. The CDR3 nucleotides are TGCGCCAGCAGCCAAGAAACGGGAAATGAGCAGTTCTTC.